Listed below are T cell receptor beta chains from one sample, sequenced in a study of blood T cell repertoires in COVID-19. Repertoires were generated with immunoSEQ multiplex PCR, while TCRdb's copy carries only in-frame clones and drops some. Of about 100,000 clones in the sample, more than 75% are singletons; the top ten hold over 10%. Sequenced material: peripheral blood. These receptors were collected from a human donor in a cohort sampled during active COVID-19. CDR3s leave out the opening cysteine and the closing phenylalanine or tryptophan. Fields, in order: J gene, CDR3 length, D gene, clone size, V gene, CDR3 protein. D genes are given only for firm matches. Some rows mark clone size as missing; the rest say once, few, many or name a class of expanded clone.

>TRBJ1-3|10|.|.|TRBV12-3/TRBV12-4
ASNTQGNTIY
>TRBJ1-5|11|.|.|TRBV6-5
ASRMDSYQPQH
>TRBJ2-1|15|.|.|TRBV19
ASSIASLKRPYNEQF
>TRBJ2-7|12|.|few|TRBV6-6
ASSYSGQNYEQY
>TRBJ2-7|13|TRBD2|.|TRBV6-6
ASRNGAGVFYEQY
>TRBJ2-1|14|TRBD2|.|TRBV5-1
ASSLVAGGLYNEQF
>TRBJ1-3|14|.|.|TRBV7-2
ASSPTGLSSGNTIY
>TRBJ1-6|15|TRBD1|.|TRBV9
ASSVVPGQGQGSPLH
>TRBJ2-5|13|TRBD1|.|TRBV18
ASSPGQGNGETQY
>TRBJ2-7|12|.|.|TRBV28
ASNGIRDFPEQY
>TRBJ1-4|14|TRBD1|.|TRBV13
ASSLSNRGGNEKLF
>TRBJ2-4|16|TRBD2|.|TRBV7-9
ASSFAGVRRGGRDIQY
>TRBJ2-5|10|.|.|TRBV10-2
ASSETGETQY
>TRBJ1-2|13|.|.|TRBV9
ASSAQGSGGYGYT
>TRBJ2-5|11|.|.|TRBV2
ASSADRQETQY
>TRBJ2-1|12|.|.|TRBV7-9
ASSNSNSYNEQF
>TRBJ1-5|11|.|.|TRBV12-3/TRBV12-4
ASRGTMNQPQH
>TRBJ2-3|14|.|.|TRBV29-1
SVEGLRGLSTDTQY
>TRBJ1-6|14|TRBD1|.|TRBV4-2
ASSSPGQGKNSPLH
>TRBJ1-3|15|.|.|TRBV25-1
ASSETGTTLFGNTIY
>TRBJ1-4|11|TRBD1|.|TRBV19
ASSGTVNEKLF
>TRBJ1-2|12|TRBD1|once|TRBV10-3
AIRPGQGVSGYT
>TRBJ2-1|16|.|.|TRBV21-1
ARLPGLAGDPSYNEQF
>TRBJ2-1|15|TRBD2|.|TRBV4-3
ASSHETSGSSYNEQF
>TRBJ1-1|13|.|.|TRBV5-1
ASSAGRAVNTEAF
>TRBJ1-2|12|TRBD1|.|TRBV6-4
ASKRDRYDYGYT
>TRBJ2-3|11|TRBD2|.|TRBV19
ASGGGGTDTQY
>TRBJ2-3|13|TRBD1|.|TRBV5-1
ASALGQGLTDTQY
>TRBJ1-1|14|.|.|TRBV24-1
ATSVFTGLKNTEAF
>TRBJ1-3|14|.|few|TRBV7-6
ASSPPRGYSGNTIY
>TRBJ1-1|12|.|.|TRBV18
ASSQIQGETEAF
>TRBJ1-3|14|.|once|TRBV4-1
ASSPLGVRSRNTIY
>TRBJ1-2|12|.|.|TRBV28
ASSPQHSSGGYT
>TRBJ1-1|12|.|.|TRBV6-5
ASSYAAGDTEAF
>TRBJ2-1|11|.|.|TRBV12-3/TRBV12-4
ASSFRRAHEQF
>TRBJ1-2|10|.|once|TRBV5-5
ASSPAGRDHT
>TRBJ1-5|13|.|.|TRBV12-5
ASGRGGGGNQPQH
>TRBJ2-5|12|.|.|TRBV18
ASSRDSHQETQY